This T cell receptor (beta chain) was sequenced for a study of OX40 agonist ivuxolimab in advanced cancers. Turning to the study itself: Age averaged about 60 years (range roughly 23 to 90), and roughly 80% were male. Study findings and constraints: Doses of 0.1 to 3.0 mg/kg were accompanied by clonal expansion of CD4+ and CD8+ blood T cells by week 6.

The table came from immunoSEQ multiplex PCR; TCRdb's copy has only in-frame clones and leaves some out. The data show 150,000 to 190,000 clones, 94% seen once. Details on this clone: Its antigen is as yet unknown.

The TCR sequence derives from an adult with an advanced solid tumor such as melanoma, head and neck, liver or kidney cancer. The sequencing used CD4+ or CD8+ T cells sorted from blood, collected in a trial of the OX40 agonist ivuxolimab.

As DNA, the CDR3 is TGTGCCAGCAGCTCGCGCGGGACAGGGATAAACTATGGCTACACCTTC. Its translation: CASSSRGTGINYGYTF. This chain joins TRBV7-8 and TRBJ1-2; 9 positions match TRBD1. Per germline, CDR1 SGHVS and CDR2 FQNEAQ. This CDR3 has 16 amino acids. The V and J ends lost 4 bases and 2 bases, in that order; junction bases with no gene match: 8.